A single sample gave rise to the 24 T cell receptor beta chains below, sequenced in a study of graft-versus-host responses after intestinal transplantation. This table comes from immunoSEQ multiplex PCR, and its TCRdb copy is limited to in-frame clones, with some not included. The repertoire consists of about 64,000 clones, with 80% to 95% occurring once and the leading ten covering less than 8%. The sequencing here drew on bone marrow, taken 700 to 750 days after intestinal transplantation. These receptors were collected from a human patient who received an intestinal transplant, so some T cells may come from the graft donor.

The chain combines TRBV5-6 with TRBJ2-1; 11 nucleotides agree with TRBD2. Trimming at V came to 3 bases and at J to 5 bases, leaving 4 bases not matched to a gene. This CDR3 contains 15 residues. Germline loops: CDR1 SGHDT, CDR2 YYEEEE. The CDR3 is CASSSGLADHNEQFF. CDR3 bases: TGTGCCAGCAGCTCGGGACTAGCGGACCACAATGAGCAGTTCTTC.

CDR3 loop: CARSWDGAGGPNEQFF. CDR3 nucleotide sequence: TGTGCCAGAAGCTGGGACGGAGCGGGAGGGCCAAATGAGCAGTTCTTC. V usage is TRBV5-3 and J usage is TRBJ2-1; TRBD2 agrees at 10 bases. TRBV5-3 carries the ORF label, with uncertain function. The CDR3 contains 16 residues. V trimming: 3 bases; J trimming: 7 bases; junction bases outside the gene matches: 10.

V is TRBV5-4 and J is TRBJ2-3, with 16 bases lining up with TRBD2. CDR3 length equals 16 residues. Trimming removed 4 bases from V and 8 bases from J; junction bases left unmatched: 7. CDR1 and CDR2 (germline): SGHNT, YYREEE (reference sequence). In nucleotides, the CDR3 is TGTGCCAGCAGCCCTGGGACTAGCGGGGGGGCCGGTACGCAGTATTTT. This codes for CASSPGTSGGAGTQYF.

The J gene is TRBJ1-5, the V gene TRBV2; D may be TRBD1 (5 bases). Trimming shortened V by 7 bases and J by 6 bases, and 13 bases separated the two germline ends. Germline V gene data show CDR1 as SNHLY and CDR2 as FYNNEI. The CDR3 sequence is 13 residues long. The CDR3 DNA sequence: TGTGCCAGCAATTGGGGGTCTACTCAGCCCCAGCATTTT. It encodes CASNWGSTQPQHF.

This clone has just one count. The J gene is TRBJ1-1, the V gene TRBV5-5; 7 bases line up with TRBD1. Germline V lookup: CDR1 SGHKS, CDR2 YYEKEE (reference sequence). With 2 bases clipped from V and 3 bases from J, the junction kept 1 base outside the gene matches. CDR3 length equals 13 residues. CDR3: CASSLDRDTEAFF. CDR3 bases: TGTGCCAGCAGCTTAGACAGGGACACTGAAGCTTTCTTT.

The gene calls are TRBV10-3 and TRBJ1-2, with D tentatively TRBD1 (5 bases). The V end was cut by 6 bases, the J end by 0 bases, with 20 bases between. Germline CDR1 is ENHRY and CDR2 is SYGVKD. This CDR3 region has 17 residues. In DNA, the CDR3 is TGTGCCATCAGCGATTCCCCCGGGACGGGAGCTAACTATGGCTACACCTTC. It codes for CAISDSPGTGANYGYTF.

This chain links TRBV27 with TRBJ2-5; perhaps TRBD1 as D (6 bases). CDR3 length equals 14 residues. The germline V and J ends were trimmed by 5 bases and 1 base, with 11 bases remaining between them. The germline CDR1 and CDR2 sequences are MNHEY and SMNVEV (reference sequence). The CDR3 reads CASSLRTAQETQYF. The DNA for the CDR3 is TGTGCCAGCAGTCTCCGGACAGCCCAAGAGACCCAGTACTTC.

In this sample, this clone turned up once. One end of the junction fails to match germline, which may point to a read error. The chain combines TRBV5-5 with TRBJ2-7; D unclear. This CDR3 region has 12 residues. Germline lookup yields CDR1 SGHKS and CDR2 YYEKEE (reference sequence). The CDR3 bases are TGTGCCAGCAGCTTGGTATCCCCCGAGTGGTATTTC. Its protein is CASSLVSPEWYF.

The V gene is TRBV6-1, the J gene TRBJ2-7; the match to TRBD2 covers 7 bases. V was clipped by 2 bases and J by 0 bases; unmatched bases: 10. This CDR3 is 17 amino acids long. Per the germline V gene, CDR1 is MNHNS and CDR2 is SASEGT. This CDR3 is CASSEPLASGYSYEQYF. The CDR3 bases are TGTGCCAGCAGTGAACCCCTGGCTAGCGGATACTCCTACGAGCAGTACTTC.

The V gene is TRBV18, the J gene TRBJ1-1; tentative D call: TRBD1 (5 bases). Trimming removed 6 bases at V and 1 base at J, with 9 bases between. The CDR3 loop spans 13 amino acids. Germline V gives CDR1 KGHSH, CDR2 LQKENI. CDR3 sequence (DNA): TGTGCCAGCTCGCGGGACGGGAACACTGAAGCTTTCTTT. It yields the protein CASSRDGNTEAFF.

This clone was counted a few times. CDR3: CASSMTGVGGKPQHF. The CDR3 nucleotides are TGTGCCAGTAGTATGACGGGGGTAGGGGGGAAGCCCCAGCATTTT. This chain connects TRBV19 to TRBJ1-5; D perhaps matches TRBD1 (6 bases). V was pared by 3 bases and J by 8 bases, with 17 bases between. The CDR3 is made up of 15 amino acids. Germline V gives CDR1 LNHDA, CDR2 SQIVND (reference sequence).

In its sample, this clone was seen once. The chain links TRBV18 to TRBJ2-5; D unclear. This CDR3 comprises 12 residues. Germline-derived CDR1 and CDR2 are KGHSH and LQKENI. The V gene lost 3 bases and the J gene lost 4 bases, with 6 bases spanning the gap. DNA for the CDR3: TGTGCCAGCTCACCGGTTGGAGAGACCCAGTACTTC. It yields the protein CASSPVGETQYF.

The gene calls are TRBV27 and TRBJ2-1; 7 bases are a match to TRBD1. Germline V gene sequence: CDR1 MNHEY, CDR2 SMNVEV (reference sequence). The trim removed 1 base at V and 6 bases at J, leaving 6 bases unmatched. The CDR3 consists of 15 residues. CDR3 DNA: TGTGCCAGCAGTTTATTAGACAGGGTGACCAATGAGCAGTTCTTC. Translation: CASSLLDRVTNEQFF.

The chain recombines TRBV9 with TRBJ1-2, with a tentative D call TRBD1 (5 bases). V was clipped by 3 bases and J by 6 bases, with 9 bases between them. Germline V CDR1 and CDR2: SGDLS, YYNGEE. CDR3 length equals 12 residues. In DNA form, the CDR3 reads TGTGCCAGCAGCGCAGGGAGGGATGGCTACACCTTC. It translates to CASSAGRDGYTF.

The rearrangement joins TRBV5-1 to TRBJ2-5; 7 positions agree with TRBD1. V dropped 1 base and J dropped 4; count of bases not matched to a gene: 10. The germline V gene has CDR1 SGHRS and CDR2 YFSETQ. This CDR3 has 16 residues. CDR3 amino acids: CASSLTGVLLGETQYF. Written as DNA, the CDR3 is TGCGCCAGCAGCTTGACAGGGGTTCTACTGGGAGAGACCCAGTACTTC.

The rearrangement uses TRBV29-1 and TRBJ2-7, with D perhaps TRBD1 (6 bases). The CDR3 totals 15 residues. CDR1 and CDR2 (germline): SQVTM, ANQGSEA. V dropped 2 bases and J dropped 1 base, with 15 bases sitting between them. CDR3 bases: TGCAGCGTTGAACTGGAGGCAGGGGAGTCCTACGAGCAGTACTTC. It yields the protein CSVELEAGESYEQYF.

V is TRBV4-1 and J is TRBJ1-3, with a weak D call TRBD1 (6 bases). Germline-derived CDR1 and CDR2 are MGHRA and YSYEKL. Trimming pared 1 base from V and 0 bases from J, leaving 13 bases between. This CDR3 region has 17 residues. The CDR3 reads CASSQGGRGNSGNTIYF. For the CDR3, the DNA is TGCGCCAGCAGCCAAGGGGGCAGGGGAAACTCTGGAAACACCATATATTTT.

The chain has TRBV5-4 and TRBJ2-2; 8 nucleotides agree with TRBD1. The germline V gene encodes CDR1 SGHNT and CDR2 YYREEE (reference sequence). V trimming: 5 bases; J trimming: 2 bases; junction bases outside the gene matches: 5. The CDR3 contains 15 residues. DNA of the CDR3: TGTGCCAGCAGATCAGGGGGCGCTAACACCGGGGAGCTGTTTTTT. This encodes CASRSGGANTGELFF.

The chain links TRBV19 to TRBJ1-5; D is perhaps TRBD1 (6 bases). CDR3 size: 15 residues. The germline gives CDR1 LNHDA, CDR2 SQIVND (reference sequence). V was clipped by 0 bases and J by 9 bases, with 15 bases between them. Written as DNA, the CDR3 is TGTGCCAGTAGTATAGAAGGGGGACACCTAATGCCCCAGCATTTT. Encoded protein: CASSIEGGHLMPQHF.

The chain uses TRBV7-9 and TRBJ2-2; 7 positions match TRBD1. The CDR3 has 18 amino acids. J gave up 3 bases and V 5 bases, and 15 bases lay outside the gene matches. The V gene's germline CDR1 is SEHNR and CDR2 FQNEAQ (reference sequence). The CDR3 coding sequence is TGTGCCAGCAGCCCAGGGATCACAGGGGAAAAGGACACCGGGGAGCTGTTTTTT. It translates to CASSPGITGEKDTGELFF. Full variable domain (remainder filled in from reference TRBV7-9 and TRBJ2-2): DTGVSQNPRHKITKRGQNVTFRCDPISEHNRLYWYRQTLGQGPEFLTYFQNEAQLEKSRLLSDRFSAERPKGSFSTLEIQRTEQGDSAMYLCASSPGITGEKDTGELFFGEGSRLTVL.

The chain links TRBV21-1 to TRBJ1-6. TRBV21-1 is a listed pseudogene. This CDR3 region has 14 residues. The CDR3 DNA is TGTGCCAGCAACCCCGATAGGGTGAGCTCACCCCTCCACTTT. This gives the protein CASNPDRVSSPLHF.

This clone was detected only a few times. The CDR3, as DNA: TGTGCCAGCAGCCAGGACAGAAACATTCAGTACTTC. It specifies CASSQDRNIQYF. J is TRBJ2-4 and V is TRBV11-2; D possibly corresponds to TRBD1 (6 bases). CDR3 length equals 12 residues. The germline gives CDR1 SGHAT, CDR2 FQNNGV. Trimming took 5 bases from V and 6 from J, leaving 8 bases between them.

The J gene is TRBJ2-1, the V gene TRBV5-1; weak D call: TRBD2 (5 bases). CDR1 and CDR2 from the germline V gene are SGHRS and YFSETQ. The CDR3 covers 15 residues. V lost 0 bases and J 5 bases, leaving 12 bases between the germline ends. DNA of the CDR3: TGCGCCAGCAGCTTGGGGACTCGTTCCCACAATGAGCAGTTCTTC. Translating it yields CASSLGTRSHNEQFF.

The chain employs TRBV14 and TRBJ2-2, with no clear D. This CDR3 region has 13 residues. Germline loops: CDR1 SGHDN, CDR2 FVKESK. V was shortened by 1 base and J by 5 bases, with 5 bases between the two germline ends. The CDR3 coding sequence is TGTGCCAGCAGCCAAGTTCGAACCGGGGAGCTGTTTTTT. Its translation is CASSQVRTGELFF.